These 27 T cell receptor beta chains were sequenced from one sample in a study of beta chain features in type 1 diabetes. Study-wide results and caveats: When Type 1 diabetes patients were examined, their TCRB CDR3s proved moderately but significantly shorter in all four CD4+ subsets.

These receptors have no identified antigens. Investigators reverse transcribed all isolated RNA, so they sequenced expressed TCRB transcripts. The table came from immunoSEQ multiplex PCR; TCRdb's copy has only in-frame clones and leaves some out. The sample shows around 280,000 clones, approximately 15% of them seen only once. The source material was naive CD4+ T cells from blood. All receptors derive from a man between 18 and 35 years old with type 1 diabetes.

The rearrangement links TRBV28 to TRBJ2-7, with no clear D. The CDR3 totals 14 residues. V was shortened by 2 bases and J by 3 bases, with 11 bases between the two germline ends. Germline CDR1 MDHEN, CDR2 SYDVKM. In DNA, the CDR3 is TGTGCCAGCAGTTTAGGCAGAGAGGACTACGAGCAGTACTTC. It codes for CASSLGREDYEQYF. The entire variable domain, with the rest obtained from reference TRBV28 and TRBJ2-7, is as follows: DVKVTQSSRYLVKRTGEKVFLECVQDMDHENMFWYRQDPGLGLRLIYFSYDVKMKEKGDIPEGYSVSREKKERFSLILESASTNQTSMYLCASSLGREDYEQYFGPGTRLTVT.

The chain uses TRBV7-6 and TRBJ2-1; TRBD2 matches at 8 bases. The V segment lost 1 base and the J segment 7 bases; nucleotides outside the gene matches: 9. Germline CDR1 SGHVS, CDR2 FNYEAQ. This CDR3 region has 16 residues. The CDR3 sequence is CASSLGPAGVPNEQFF. The CDR3 coding sequence is TGTGCCAGCAGCTTAGGTCCAGCGGGAGTACCGAATGAGCAGTTCTTC.

This clone has a handful of counts. The chain carries TRBV7-2 and TRBJ2-5; D might be TRBD2 (5 bases). The CDR3 has 14 amino acids. Trimming cost V 5 bases and J 5 bases, with 15 bases left between them. Germline V gene sequence: CDR1 SGHTA, CDR2 FQGNSA. The CDR3 protein is CASSLGLRPETQYF. In nucleotides, the CDR3 is TGTGCCAGCAGCCTAGGACTGCGCCCCGAGACCCAGTACTTC. Combining the CDR3 with reference TRBV7-2 and TRBJ2-5 gives the whole variable domain GAGVSQSPSNKVTEKGKDVELRCDPISGHTALYWYRQSLGQGLEFLIYFQGNSAPDKSGLPSDRFSAERTGGSVSTLTIQRTQQEDSAVYLCASSLGLRPETQYFGPGTRLLVL.

In the case of this clone: The sample contains more than one DNA sequence encoding this CDR3. The rearrangement links TRBV6-6 to TRBJ1-1, with a tentative D call TRBD1 (6 bases). CDR1 and CDR2 (germline): MNHNY, SVGAGI (reference sequence). V shed 0 bases and J shed 2 bases, with 7 bases lying between them. The CDR3 contains 14 residues. The chain's CDR3 is CASSYSTGNTEAFF. DNA of the CDR3: TGTGCCAGCAGTTACTCGACAGGTAACACTGAAGCTTTCTTT.

This chain's CDR3 is CASSAQGGSNQPQHF. In nucleotides, the CDR3 is TGCGCCAGCAGCGCCCAAGGGGGTTCAAATCAGCCCCAGCATTTT. This rearrangement joins TRBV5-1 to TRBJ1-5; a possible D gene is TRBD1 (6 bases). The germline V gene encodes CDR1 SGHRS and CDR2 YFSETQ. CDR3 size: 15 residues. Trimming pared 4 bases from V and 4 bases from J, leaving 15 bases between. The full variable domain, completed using reference TRBV5-1 and TRBJ1-5, is KAGVTQTPRYLIKTRGQQVTLSCSPISGHRSVSWYQQTPGQGLQFLFEYFSETQRNKGNFPGRFSGRQFSNSRSEMNVSTLELGDSALYLCASSAQGGSNQPQHFGDGTRLSIL.

This clone occurred a few times. The rearrangement joins TRBV15 to TRBJ1-6; the D gene is possibly TRBD1 (6 bases). The CDR3 sequence is 17 residues long. Germline CDR1 and CDR2: LNHNV and YYDKDF (reference sequence). V lost 1 base and J 6 bases, leaving 16 bases between the germline ends. CDR3 sequence: CATSRAYRVTPNSPLHF. The CDR3 region has the DNA TGTGCCACCAGCAGAGCTTACAGGGTAACCCCTAATTCACCCCTCCACTTT.

This clone was observed a few times. An end of the junction differs from the germline gene, which may be a read error. The chain employs TRBV25-1 and TRBJ2-5, with a possible D match to TRBD2 (6 bases). The CDR3 runs to 12 residues. Germline V gene sequence: CDR1 MGHDK, CDR2 SYGVNS. The CDR3 DNA follows: TGTGCCAGCATGGGGGGACTCAAGACCCCGTACTTC. It specifies CASMGGLKTPYF.

The chain has TRBV19 and TRBJ1-6; D is ambiguous. The CDR3 loop spans 14 amino acids. CDR1 is LNHDA, CDR2 SQIVND, per germline (reference sequence). Deletions cut 7 bases from V and 10 bases from J, with 17 bases between. CDR3 DNA: TGTGCCAGTACATTTCGGGAGGGCAAATCACCCCTCCACTTT. Protein product: CASTFREGKSPLHF.

The chain employs TRBV6-6 and TRBJ2-5; the D gene is possibly TRBD2 (6 bases). The CDR3 extends over 13 amino acids. In germline, CDR1 is MNHNY, CDR2 SVGAGI (reference sequence). Deletions cut 8 bases from V and 2 bases from J, with 12 bases between. The CDR3 DNA follows: TGTGCCAGCTCGCGGGGTTCACAAGAGACCCAGTACTTC. Its translation is CASSRGSQETQYF.

The chain is built from TRBV9 and TRBJ2-5; TRBD2 aligns across 8 bases. The germline gives CDR1 SGDLS, CDR2 YYNGEE. Unmatched junction bases numbered 7, after V lost 0 bases and J lost 6 bases. This CDR3 contains 15 residues. For the CDR3, the DNA is TGTGCCAGCAGCGTAGGGAGCGGGAGTGAGAAGACCCAGTACTTC. Translating it yields CASSVGSGSEKTQYF.

This clone was seen a handful of times. V and J are TRBV7-2 and TRBJ2-5; tentative D call: TRBD2 (6 bases). The CDR3 is 15 residues long. V lost 3 bases to trimming and J lost 5 bases, with 16 bases between them. The germline CDR1 and CDR2 sequences are SGHTA and FQGNSA. CDR3 in amino acids: CASSFSSGSGETQYF. The CDR3 coding sequence is TGTGCCAGCAGCTTTAGCTCCGGGAGTGGGGAGACCCAGTACTTC.

The gene calls are TRBV30 and TRBJ1-1; D gene unclear. Germline assignment: CDR1 GTSNPN and CDR2 SVGIG (reference sequence). The V gene lost 7 bases and the J gene lost 10 bases, with 13 bases spanning the gap. The CDR3 is 10 amino acids. The CDR3 DNA reads as TGTGCCTTGCGGGCGCGAGGAGCTTTCTTT. Amino acid sequence: CALRARGAFF.

The chain employs TRBV29-1 and TRBJ1-1, with TRBD1 matching 7 bases. The V and J ends lost 4 bases and 12 bases, in that order; junction bases with no gene match: 14. Germline assignment: CDR1 SQVTM and CDR2 ANQGSEA. The CDR3 sequence is 13 residues long. DNA of the CDR3: TGCAGCGTTGCTGCCCCCCTGGGACAGACGTCTTTCTTT. Translation: CSVAAPLGQTSFF.

The chain couples TRBV11-3 to TRBJ2-1; 10 bases align to TRBD1. The J segment lost 5 bases and the V segment lost 4 bases, leaving 5 bases of the junction unmatched. The CDR3 length is 15 residues. Germline CDR1 SGHNT, CDR2 YENEEA. CDR3 in amino acids: CASSSGQGTNNEQFF. The DNA for the CDR3 is TGTGCCAGCAGCTCGGGACAGGGGACCAACAATGAGCAGTTCTTC. Full variable domain (remainder filled in from reference TRBV11-3 and TRBJ2-1): EAGVVQSPRYKIIEKKQPVAFWCNPISGHNTLYWYLQNLGQGPELLIRYENEEAVDDSQLPKDRFSAERLKGVDSTLKIQPAELGDSAVYLCASSSGQGTNNEQFFGPGTRLTVL.

This chain joins TRBV20-1 and TRBJ1-5, with a weak D call TRBD1 (6 bases). The CDR3 runs 11 residues. From germline, CDR1 is DFQATT and CDR2 SNEGSKA (reference sequence). With 4 bases removed from V and 6 bases from J, the gap between germline ends came to 7 bases. The CDR3 DNA reads TGCAGTGCTATAGGGGGTCAGCCCCAGCATTTT. It specifies CSAIGGQPQHF.

This clone was counted only a few times. The rearrangement uses TRBV12-5 and TRBJ2-5; D perhaps matches TRBD1 (5 bases). CDR3 length: 16 residues. CDR1 and CDR2 from the germline V gene are LGHNT and FRNRAP. The V and J ends lost 2 bases and 0 bases respectively, with 13 bases between them. CDR3 DNA: TGTGCTAGTGGTTTGTCCCTTTCGACAGACCAAGAGACCCAGTACTTC. It specifies CASGLSLSTDQETQYF.

The chain carries TRBV19 and TRBJ2-2; D remains ambiguous. The CDR3 contains 15 residues. Germline assignment: CDR1 LNHDA and CDR2 SQIVND (reference sequence). The V gene lost 4 bases and the J gene lost 4 bases, with 13 bases spanning the gap. DNA for the CDR3: TGTGCCAGTAGTACGTCCGCCGGTGGCACCGGGGAGCTGTTTTTT. This gives the protein CASSTSAGGTGELFF.

The V gene is TRBV19, the J gene TRBJ1-1, with no clear D. Germline V lookup: CDR1 LNHDA, CDR2 SQIVND (reference sequence). The CDR3 extends over 12 amino acids. Trimming stripped 5 bases from V and 8 bases from J, with 12 bases between. The CDR3 here is CASSPEATEAFF. The CDR3 DNA is TGTGCCAGTAGTCCTGAGGCCACAGAAGCTTTCTTT.

This chain connects TRBV28 to TRBJ2-3; tentative D call: TRBD2 (6 bases). Per germline, CDR1 MDHEN and CDR2 SYDVKM. The length of the CDR3 is 13 residues. V lost 7 bases, J lost 4 bases, and 12 bases lay in between. DNA of the CDR3: TGTGCCAGCACACAGACGGGGGCAGATACGCAGTATTTT. Protein: CASTQTGADTQYF.

The chain is built from TRBV14 and TRBJ2-1; D is unclear. Germline V gene lookup returns CDR1 SGHDN and CDR2 FVKESK. The CDR3 sequence is 13 residues long. Trimming removed 1 base at V and 10 bases at J, with 11 bases between. CDR3 bases: TGTGCCAGCAGCCAAGGTGAGCTCCGGGAGCAGTTCTTC. Protein sequence: CASSQGELREQFF.

This clone has only a few counts. This chain connects TRBV9 to TRBJ2-1; D might be TRBD2 (5 bases). The CDR3 runs to 16 residues. Germline assignment: CDR1 SGDLS and CDR2 YYNGEE. V lost 0 bases and J lost 5, with 15 bases in between. The CDR3 bases are TGTGCCAGCAGCGTAGATCTAGCCGGGATGAACAATGAGCAGTTCTTC. It specifies CASSVDLAGMNNEQFF.

The sample holds a few counts of this clone. This chain uses TRBV9 with TRBJ2-3; no clear D. V lost 4 bases and J lost 6, with 9 bases in between. The CDR3 contains 12 residues. The germline CDR1 and CDR2 sequences are SGDLS and YYNGEE. The CDR3 spells CASSPSGDTQYF. DNA of the CDR3: TGTGCCAGCAGCCCCTCCGGGGATACGCAGTATTTT.

V gene TRBV28 combines with J gene TRBJ2-3; 7 positions match TRBD2. Germline values: CDR1 MDHEN, CDR2 SYDVKM. CDR3 length: 15 amino acids. Trimming removed 10 bases from V and 10 bases from J; junction bases left unmatched: 20. CDR3 protein: CATLQPTGLPNPQYF. The CDR3 bases are TGTGCCACCCTCCAACCAACGGGACTACCAAATCCGCAGTATTTT.

The genes are TRBV5-1 and TRBJ2-7; 7 bases match TRBD2. Trimming at V came to 4 bases and at J to 0 bases, leaving 7 bases not matched to a gene. This CDR3 region has 15 residues. Germline CDR1 and CDR2: SGHRS and YFSETQ. CDR3: CASSLTGTTSYEQYF. CDR3 bases: TGCGCCAGCAGCCTCACCGGGACTACCTCCTACGAGCAGTACTTC.

The table lists this clone with a few counts. The chain combines TRBV11-2 with TRBJ2-4; tentative D call: TRBD1 (5 bases). The CDR3 length is 13 residues. The germline V gene has CDR1 SGHAT and CDR2 FQNNGV. V was clipped by 5 bases and J by 6 bases, with 11 bases between them. The CDR3 DNA follows: TGTGCCAGCAGCACGGACATCCGAAACATTCAGTACTTC. It yields the protein CASSTDIRNIQYF.

This clone was recorded a few times. The V and J genes are TRBV9 and TRBJ2-1; weak D call: TRBD1 (6 bases). Germline loops: CDR1 SGDLS, CDR2 YYNGEE. The V end lost 3 bases, the J end lost 12 bases, and 19 bases lay between the germline ends. This CDR3 comprises 14 residues. Here the CDR3 reads CASSAQSTGIRQFF. CDR3 coding DNA: TGTGCCAGCAGCGCGCAATCCACAGGGATTCGGCAGTTCTTC.

The chain has TRBV29-1 and TRBJ2-5; D uncertain. The J call may be mistaken, given a closer DNA end match to TRBJ2-7. CDR1 and CDR2 from the germline V gene are SQVTM and ANQGSEA. The CDR3 length is 12 residues. The chain's CDR3 is CSVRGETYEQYF. The CDR3 DNA is TGCAGCGTCCGCGGAGAGACCTACGAGCAGTACTTC.